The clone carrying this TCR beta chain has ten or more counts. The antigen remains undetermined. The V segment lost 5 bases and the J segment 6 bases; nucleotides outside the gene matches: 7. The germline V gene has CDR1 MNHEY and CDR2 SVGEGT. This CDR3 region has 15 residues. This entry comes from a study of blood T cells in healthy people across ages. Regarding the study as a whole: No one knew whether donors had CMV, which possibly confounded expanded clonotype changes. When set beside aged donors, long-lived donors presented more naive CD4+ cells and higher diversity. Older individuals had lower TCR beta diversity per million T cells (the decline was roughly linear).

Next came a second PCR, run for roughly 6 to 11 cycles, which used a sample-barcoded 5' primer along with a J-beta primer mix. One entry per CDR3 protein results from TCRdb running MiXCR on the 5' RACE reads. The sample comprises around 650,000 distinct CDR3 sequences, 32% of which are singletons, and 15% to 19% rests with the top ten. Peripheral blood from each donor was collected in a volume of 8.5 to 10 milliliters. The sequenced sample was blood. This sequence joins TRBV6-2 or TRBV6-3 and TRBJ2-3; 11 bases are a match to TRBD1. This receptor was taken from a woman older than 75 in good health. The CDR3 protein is CASSADRGLVDTQYF. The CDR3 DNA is TGTGCCAGCAGTGCGGACAGGGGGCTGGTGGATACGCAGTATTTT.